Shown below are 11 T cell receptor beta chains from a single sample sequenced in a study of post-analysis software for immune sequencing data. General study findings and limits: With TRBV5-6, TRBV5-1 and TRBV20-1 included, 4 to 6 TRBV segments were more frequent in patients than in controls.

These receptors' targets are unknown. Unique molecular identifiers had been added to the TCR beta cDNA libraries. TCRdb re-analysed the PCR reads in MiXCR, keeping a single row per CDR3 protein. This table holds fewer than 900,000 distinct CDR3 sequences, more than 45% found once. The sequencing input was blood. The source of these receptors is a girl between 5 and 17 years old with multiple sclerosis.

CDR3 region: CSSEGRGNEQFF. CDR3 coding DNA: TGCAGCTCTGAGGGGAGAGGGAATGAGCAGTTCTTC. V gene TRBV29-1 combines with J gene TRBJ2-1; D could derive from TRBD1 or TRBD2 (5 bases each). This CDR3 spans 12 amino acids. Trimming left V 8 bases short and J 7 bases short, with 15 bases between. The V gene's germline CDR1 is SQVTM and CDR2 ANQGSEA.

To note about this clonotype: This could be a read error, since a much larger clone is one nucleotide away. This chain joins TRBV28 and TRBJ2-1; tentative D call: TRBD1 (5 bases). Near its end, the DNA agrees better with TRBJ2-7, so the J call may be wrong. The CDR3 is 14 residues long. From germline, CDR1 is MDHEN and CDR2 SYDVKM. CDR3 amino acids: CASSRPDSYNEQYF. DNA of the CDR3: TGTGCCAGCAGTCGACCCGACAGTTACAATGAGCAGTACTTC.

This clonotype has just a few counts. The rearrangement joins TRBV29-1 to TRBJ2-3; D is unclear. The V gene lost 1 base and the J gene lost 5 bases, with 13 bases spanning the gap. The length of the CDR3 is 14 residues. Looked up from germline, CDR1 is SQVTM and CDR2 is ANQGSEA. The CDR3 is CSVEVPGFGDTQYF. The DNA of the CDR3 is TGCAGCGTTGAAGTCCCCGGGTTCGGAGATACGCAGTATTTT.

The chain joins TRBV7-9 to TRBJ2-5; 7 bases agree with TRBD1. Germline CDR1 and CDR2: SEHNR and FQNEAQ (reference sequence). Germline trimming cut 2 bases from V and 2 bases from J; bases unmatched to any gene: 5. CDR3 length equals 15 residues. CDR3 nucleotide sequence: TGTGCCAGCAGCTTAAGGGGACAGACTCAAGAGACCCAGTACTTC. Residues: CASSLRGQTQETQYF.

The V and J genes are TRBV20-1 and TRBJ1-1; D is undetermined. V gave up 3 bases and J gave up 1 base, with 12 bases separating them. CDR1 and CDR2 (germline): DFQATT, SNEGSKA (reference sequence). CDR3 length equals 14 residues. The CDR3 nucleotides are TGCAGTGCTAGTGGTCTAGGAGAGAACACTGAAGCTTTCTTT. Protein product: CSASGLGENTEAFF.

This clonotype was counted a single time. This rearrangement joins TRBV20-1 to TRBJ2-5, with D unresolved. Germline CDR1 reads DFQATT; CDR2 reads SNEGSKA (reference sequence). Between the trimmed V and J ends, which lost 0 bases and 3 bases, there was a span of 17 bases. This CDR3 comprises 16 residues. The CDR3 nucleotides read TGCAGTGCTAGAGATGGGATACAACTATGGGAAGAGACCCAGTACTTC. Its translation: CSARDGIQLWEETQYF.

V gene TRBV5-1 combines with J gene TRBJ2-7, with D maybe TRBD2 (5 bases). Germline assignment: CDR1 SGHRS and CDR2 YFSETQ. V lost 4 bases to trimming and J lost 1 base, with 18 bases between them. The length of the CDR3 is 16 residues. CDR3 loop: CASSTGAGGRSYEQYF. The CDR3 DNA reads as TGCGCCAGCAGCACCGGAGCAGGCGGGCGGTCCTACGAGCAGTACTTC.

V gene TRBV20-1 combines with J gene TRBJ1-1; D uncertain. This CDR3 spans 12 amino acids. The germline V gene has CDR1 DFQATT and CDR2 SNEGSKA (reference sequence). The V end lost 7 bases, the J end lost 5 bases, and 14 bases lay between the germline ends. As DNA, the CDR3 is TGCAGTGGGTCCGGGTTGGATACTGAAGCTTTCTTT. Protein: CSGSGLDTEAFF.

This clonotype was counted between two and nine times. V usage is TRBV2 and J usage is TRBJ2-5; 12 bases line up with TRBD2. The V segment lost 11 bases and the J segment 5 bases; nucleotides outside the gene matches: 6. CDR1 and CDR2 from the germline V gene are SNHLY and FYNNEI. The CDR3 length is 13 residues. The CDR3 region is CAGRTSGTETQYF. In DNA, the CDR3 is TGTGCCGGACGGACTAGCGGGACGGAGACCCAGTACTTC.

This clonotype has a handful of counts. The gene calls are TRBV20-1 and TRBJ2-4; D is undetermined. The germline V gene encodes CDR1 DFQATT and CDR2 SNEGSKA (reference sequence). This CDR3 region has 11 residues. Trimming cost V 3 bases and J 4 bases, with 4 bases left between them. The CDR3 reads CSAREKNIQYF. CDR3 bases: TGCAGTGCTAGGGAGAAAAACATTCAGTACTTC.

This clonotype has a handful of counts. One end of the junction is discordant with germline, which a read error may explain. CDR3 in amino acids: CASGQDGGQVNEQFF. The CDR3 nucleotides are TGTGCCAGCGGCCAAGATGGGGGCCAGGTGAATGAGCAGTTCTTC. This chain connects TRBV4-2 to TRBJ2-1; D perhaps matches TRBD1 (6 bases). The CDR3 covers 15 residues. Germline CDR1 is LGHNA and CDR2 is YNFKEQ.